The 19 T cell receptor beta chains reported below all come from one sample, sequenced in a study of CD8+ T cells in alopecia areata. cDNA reverse transcribed from extracted RNA served as the sequencing template. Produced via immunoSEQ multiplex PCR; TCRdb's table is partial and in-frame only. The sample carries approximately 65,000 clones, just over 45% recorded once. The treatment is: oral pan-JAK inhibitor, 5-10 mg twice daily. Source: CD8+ T cells sorted from blood, taken at roughly week 38, from a patient treated with tofacitinib. The receptor source for this set is a human donor with alopecia areata.

CDR3 DNA sequence: TGCAGCGTTGTACTCCCGGTCTACGAGCAGTACTTC. Translating gives CSVVLPVYEQYF. The J gene is TRBJ2-7, the V gene TRBV29-1; no definite D call. This CDR3 contains 12 residues. Trimming left V 4 bases short and J 3 bases short, with 10 bases between. From germline, CDR1 is SQVTM and CDR2 ANQGSEA.

The V gene is TRBV27, the J gene TRBJ1-2, with 10 positions matching TRBD1. Trimming cost V 8 bases and J 8 bases; bases outside gene matches: 5. The CDR3 contains 12 residues. From germline, CDR1 is MNHEY and CDR2 SMNVEV (reference sequence). CDR3 protein: CASRQGASGYTF. CDR3 in DNA: TGTGCCAGCCGACAGGGGGCCAGCGGCTACACCTTC.

In its sample, this clone was seen once. The CDR3 DNA follows: TGCGCCAGCAGCCTGGGACAGGTATCCGGGGAGCTGTTTTTT. It yields the protein CASSLGQVSGELFF. This chain links TRBV4-1 with TRBJ2-2; 8 nucleotides line up with TRBD1. V lost 4 bases and J lost 6; bases outside the gene matches: 4. Germline V CDR1 and CDR2: MGHRA, YSYEKL. The CDR3 contains 14 residues.

This chain joins TRBV7-9 and TRBJ1-1; D not resolved. CDR1 is SEHNR and CDR2 is FQNEAQ in the germline V gene (reference sequence). Between the trimmed V and J ends, which lost 3 bases and 7 bases, there was a span of 3 bases. This CDR3 is 10 amino acids long. CDR3 residues: CASSFGEAFF. The CDR3 DNA reads TGTGCCAGCAGCTTTGGTGAAGCTTTCTTT.

J is TRBJ1-1 and V is TRBV19; 11 bases align to TRBD1. The V gene end was trimmed by 5 bases and the J gene end by 4 bases; junction bases not matched to a gene: 3. This CDR3 has 14 residues. Germline assignment: CDR1 LNHDA and CDR2 SQIVND (reference sequence). This CDR3 reads CASSWGQGGTEAFF. In nucleotides, the CDR3 is TGTGCCAGTAGTTGGGGACAGGGGGGCACTGAAGCTTTCTTT.

This clone was counted only a few times. This CDR3 is CASSQGQGDYEQYF. CDR3 DNA sequence: TGTGCCAGCAGCCAGGGACAGGGGGACTACGAGCAGTACTTC. The chain employs TRBV9 and TRBJ2-7, with 11 bases aligning to TRBD1. The germline gives CDR1 SGDLS, CDR2 YYNGEE. This CDR3 is 14 amino acids long. The trim removed 4 bases at V and 3 bases at J, leaving 3 bases unmatched.

Here the CDR3 DNA reads TGCAGTGCAGATCGGTTGGGGTATGGCTACACCTTC. Translating gives CSADRLGYGYTF. V usage is TRBV29-1 and J usage is TRBJ1-2; D gene uncertain. CDR1 SQVTM and CDR2 ANQGSEA come from the germline V gene. This CDR3 comprises 12 residues.

This rearrangement joins TRBV5-1 to TRBJ1-2, with D possibly matching TRBD1 (5 bases). Trimming pared 4 bases from V and 5 bases from J, leaving 21 bases between. The CDR3 is 16 amino acids. The germline gives CDR1 SGHRS, CDR2 YFSETQ. The CDR3 region is CASSVSGTLSEYGYTF. The CDR3 DNA follows: TGCGCCAGCAGCGTCTCCGGGACCCTCTCTGAGTATGGCTACACCTTC.

The rearrangement uses TRBV7-9 and TRBJ1-1; D gene unclear. CDR3 length: 11 amino acids. The germline V and J ends were trimmed by 5 bases and 10 bases, with 11 bases remaining between them. Germline CDR1 SEHNR, CDR2 FQNEAQ (reference sequence). CDR3: CASSPGYRAFF. The CDR3 DNA reads as TGTGCCAGCAGCCCGGGCTACAGAGCTTTCTTT.

The chain uses TRBV15 and TRBJ1-2; 7 positions agree with TRBD1. This CDR3 is built from 14 residues. Germline V CDR1 and CDR2: LNHNV, YYDKDF (reference sequence). With 5 bases clipped from V and 3 bases from J, the junction kept 6 bases outside the gene matches. This CDR3 reads CATSGGGPHYGYTF. The CDR3 nucleotides are TGTGCCACCAGCGGAGGGGGCCCCCACTATGGCTACACCTTC.

The rearrangement joins TRBV2 to TRBJ2-1; 7 nucleotides align to TRBD1. The CDR3 length is 15 residues. The junction had 4 bases not matched to a gene; V was cut back by 4 bases and J by 1 base. CDR1 and CDR2 (germline): SNHLY, FYNNEI. The DNA for the CDR3 is TGTGCCAGCAGTGGTGGCAGGGGGTCCTACAATGAGCAGTTCTTC. It codes for CASSGGRGSYNEQFF.

The rearrangement links TRBV7-2 to TRBJ1-1; D unresolved. The V end lost 3 bases, the J end lost 7 bases, and 12 bases lay between the germline ends. CDR1 and CDR2 from the germline V gene are SGHTA and FQGNSA. This CDR3 contains 13 residues. CDR3 loop: CASSFFGRDEAFF. For the CDR3, the DNA is TGTGCCAGCAGCTTTTTTGGAAGAGATGAAGCTTTCTTT.

The rearrangement uses TRBV6-5 and TRBJ2-7; no firm D call. The V end lost 0 bases, the J end lost 0 bases, and 6 bases lay between the germline ends. The CDR3 consists of 14 residues. Germline CDR1 is MNHEY and CDR2 is SVGAGI. In DNA, the CDR3 is TGTGCCAGCAGTTACTCCGAGAGCTCCTACGAGCAGTACTTC. It encodes CASSYSESSYEQYF.

The chain has TRBV5-6 and TRBJ2-3; D gene ambiguous. The CDR3 length is 13 residues. Trimming left V 6 bases short and J 1 base short, with 9 bases between. Germline V lookup: CDR1 SGHDT, CDR2 YYEEEE. CDR3 amino acids: CASTPPRTDTQYF. Written as DNA, the CDR3 is TGTGCCAGCACCCCACCCCGCACAGATACGCAGTATTTT.

This clone was recorded a few times. The rearrangement uses TRBV2 and TRBJ1-5; D is undetermined. CDR3 length: 12 residues. CDR1 is SNHLY, CDR2 FYNNEI, per germline. Trimming pared 7 bases from V and 4 bases from J, leaving 8 bases between. In DNA form, the CDR3 reads TGTGCCAGCAAAGCCCTGAATCAGCCCCAGCATTTT. Protein: CASKALNQPQHF.

The chain uses TRBV9 and TRBJ2-3, with D hard to call. Per germline, CDR1 SGDLS and CDR2 YYNGEE. The CDR3 sequence is 16 residues long. Trimming left V 0 bases short and J 3 bases short, with 14 bases between. The CDR3 region has the DNA TGTGCCAGCAGCGTAGAGGCGGCCCCTAGGACAGATACGCAGTATTTT. This codes for CASSVEAAPRTDTQYF.

This clone was detected a few times. V gene TRBV29-1 combines with J gene TRBJ2-1; TRBD1 or TRBD2 may be the D gene (6 bases each). V lost 7 bases and J 10 bases, leaving 17 bases between the germline ends. The V gene's germline CDR1 is SQVTM and CDR2 ANQGSEA. The CDR3 length is 12 residues. The CDR3 DNA sequence: TGCAGCGGGGGGGCTGGAGGGTCGGAGCAGTTCTTC. Translation: CSGGAGGSEQFF.

By proportion, this clone is large. The V call is TRBV5-6, the J call TRBJ2-1; 13 bases align to TRBD2. This CDR3 has 15 amino acids. V lost 1 base to trimming and J lost 10 bases; unmatched junction nucleotides: 5. Germline CDR1 is SGHDT and CDR2 is YYEEEE. This CDR3 reads CASSLTSGRAGEQFF. Here the CDR3 DNA reads TGTGCCAGCAGCTTGACTAGCGGGAGGGCCGGGGAGCAGTTCTTC.

The gene calls are TRBV25-1 and TRBJ2-1; no clear D. The CDR3 loop spans 10 amino acids. CDR1 and CDR2 from the germline V gene are MGHDK and SYGVNS. V lost 7 bases, J lost 9 bases, and 7 bases lay in between. CDR3 in amino acids: CASKMREQFF. CDR3 sequence (DNA): TGTGCCAGCAAAATGCGTGAGCAGTTCTTC.